Shown below are 20 T cell receptor beta chains from a single sample sequenced in a study of shared clonotypes between healthy human individuals (dated by TCRdb to the early 2020s). Library preparation employed the immunoSEQ multiplex PCR assay. The table was pulled from immuneACCESS by TCRdb, which kept in-frame rearrangements only. Such tables lose some clones; where checked, under half of the loss comes from unresolved V genes, and the rest has no known cause. The sample profile shows millions of clones; 85% to 95% of them were found once. Clones ranked in the top ten supply 0.13% of the sample. Sequenced input: naive CD4+ T cells sorted from blood. This specimen's cell subset or site label, per the study, means: CD45RA+ positively selected. These TCRs come from a young man in good health.

Note on this clone: Different DNA sequences within this sample yield the same CDR3. The J gene is TRBJ1-1, the V gene TRBV7-2, with a tentative D call TRBD1 (6 bases). This CDR3 has 14 residues. Germline-derived CDR1 and CDR2 are SGHTA and FQGNSA. The V end lost 1 base, the J end lost 1 base, and 7 bases lay between the germline ends. In nucleotides, the CDR3 is TGTGCCAGCAGCTTAGTACAGGGGAACACTGAAGCTTTCTTT. Its translation: CASSLVQGNTEAFF.

The J gene is TRBJ2-5, the V gene TRBV5-4; 7 nucleotides agree with TRBD2. Germline V gene data show CDR1 as SGHNT and CDR2 as YYREEE (reference sequence). The V and J ends lost 5 bases and 5 bases, in that order; junction bases with no gene match: 12. The CDR3 is 15 amino acids. In DNA, the CDR3 is TGTGCCAGCAGTTTGACTAGCCCCAGGCCGGAGACCCAGTACTTC. It yields the protein CASSLTSPRPETQYF.

This clone was picked up one time. The chain has TRBV12-5 and TRBJ2-7, with TRBD2 matching over 16 bases. With 5 bases clipped from V and 3 bases from J, the junction kept 7 bases outside the gene matches. The germline V gene encodes CDR1 LGHNT and CDR2 FRNRAP. This CDR3 has 17 amino acids. DNA of the CDR3: TGTGCTAGTGGTGCCGGGACTAGCGGGAGGGTGGACTACGAGCAGTACTTC. This gives the protein CASGAGTSGRVDYEQYF.

The V gene is TRBV19, the J gene TRBJ2-4; 7 bases map to TRBD1. V gave up 6 bases and J gave up 8 bases; unmatched junction bases: 10. There are 14 residues in the CDR3. The V gene's germline CDR1 is LNHDA and CDR2 SQIVND (reference sequence). The CDR3 spells CASSRRTGWDIQYF. CDR3 nucleotide sequence: TGTGCCAGTAGCCGTCGGACAGGATGGGACATTCAGTACTTC.

The rearrangement joins TRBV4-1 to TRBJ2-3; 10 bases agree with TRBD2. Germline V gene lookup returns CDR1 MGHRA and CDR2 YSYEKL. Trimming removed 3 bases from V and 1 base from J; junction bases left unmatched: 19. CDR3 length: 21 amino acids. The CDR3 protein is CASSHEPGLAKGGVGTDTQYF. The CDR3 nucleotides read TGCGCCAGCAGCCACGAACCGGGACTAGCGAAGGGAGGGGTGGGCACAGATACGCAGTATTTT.

The V gene is TRBV5-1, the J gene TRBJ2-3; 7 bases match TRBD2. V was clipped by 2 bases and J by 2 bases; unmatched bases: 8. CDR1 is SGHRS and CDR2 is YFSETQ in the germline V gene. This CDR3 is built from 16 residues. Written as DNA, the CDR3 is TGCGCCAGCAGCTTAGGACTAGTAGGGGCCACAGATACGCAGTATTTT. Amino acids: CASSLGLVGATDTQYF.

Worth noting for this clone: Other DNA sequences in this specimen translate into the identical CDR3. The gene calls are TRBV6-1 and TRBJ1-2; D gene unclear. The germline V gene has CDR1 MNHNS and CDR2 SASEGT. The CDR3 runs 13 residues. This chain's CDR3 is CANLNEGSYGYTF. The CDR3 DNA reads TGTGCTAACTTAAACGAGGGATCCTATGGCTACACCTTC.

About this clone itself: Other DNA sequences in the same sample also yield this CDR3. V and J are TRBV30 and TRBJ2-1, with TRBD2 matching over 9 bases. This CDR3 is 15 amino acids long. The germline V gene has CDR1 GTSNPN and CDR2 SVGIG (reference sequence). V was pared by 0 bases and J by 3 bases, with 3 bases of the junction left unmatched. CDR3 sequence reads: CAWSVRLADYNEQFF. CDR3 nucleotides: TGTGCCTGGAGTGTTCGACTAGCGGACTACAATGAGCAGTTCTTC.

This chain links TRBV19 with TRBJ1-5; a weak D match, TRBD1 (6 bases). Germline V gives CDR1 LNHDA, CDR2 SQIVND (reference sequence). There are 16 residues in the CDR3. V gave up 3 bases and J gave up 6 bases, with 18 bases separating them. This CDR3 reads CASSIVRRTASQPQHF. As DNA, the CDR3 is TGTGCCAGTAGTATCGTTAGGCGGACAGCTAGTCAGCCCCAGCATTTT. Combining the CDR3 with reference TRBV19 and TRBJ1-5 gives the whole variable domain DGGITQSPKYLFRKEGQNVTLSCEQNLNHDAMYWYRQDPGQGLRLIYYSQIVNDFQKGDIAEGYSVSREKKESFPLTVTSAQKNPTAFYLCASSIVRRTASQPQHFGDGTRLSIL.

CDR3 amino acids: CASSLATALEQYF. The CDR3 nucleotides are TGCGCCAGCAGCTTGGCGACAGCCCTTGAGCAGTACTTC. The chain joins TRBV5-1 to TRBJ2-7; D perhaps matches TRBD1 (5 bases). V lost 0 bases and J lost 7, with 11 bases in between. Germline CDR1 reads SGHRS; CDR2 reads YFSETQ. This CDR3 is built from 13 residues.

The chain has TRBV5-1 and TRBJ1-1, with 7 bases aligning to TRBD1. Germline CDR1 reads SGHRS; CDR2 reads YFSETQ. The CDR3 extends over 15 amino acids. J was trimmed by 0 bases and V by 6 bases; bases with no gene match: 8. CDR3 loop: CASKGTENMNTEAFF. The CDR3 nucleotides read TGCGCCAGCAAAGGGACAGAAAACATGAACACTGAAGCTTTCTTT.

The V gene is TRBV7-2, the J gene TRBJ2-7; possibly TRBD2 for D (6 bases). Germline CDR1 is SGHTA and CDR2 is FQGNSA. The CDR3 runs to 14 residues. V lost 3 bases and J lost 3, with 12 bases in between. The DNA for the CDR3 is TGTGCCAGCAGCTTGGGACTGGATCGCTACGAGCAGTACTTC. Its translation: CASSLGLDRYEQYF.

In regard to this clone: This CDR3 is also generated by other DNA sequences in the sample. The chain is built from TRBV4-3 and TRBJ1-2, with unresolved D. V lost 0 bases, J lost 4 bases, and 3 bases lay in between. Looked up from germline, CDR1 is LGHNA and CDR2 is YSLEER. The CDR3 runs 12 residues. CDR3 amino acids: CASSQEGYGYTF. The CDR3 DNA sequence: TGCGCCAGCAGCCAAGAGGGCTATGGCTACACCTTC.

J is TRBJ2-3 and V is TRBV10-1; a weak D match, TRBD2 (6 bases). There are 16 residues in the CDR3. In germline, CDR1 is WNHNN, CDR2 SYGVQD (reference sequence). With 4 bases removed from V and 0 bases from J, the gap between germline ends came to 14 bases. This chain's CDR3 is CASSGGLQTSTDTQYF. CDR3 nucleotides: TGCGCCAGCAGTGGGGGACTCCAGACTAGCACAGATACGCAGTATTTT.

V and J are TRBV12-5 and TRBJ1-5; tentative D call: TRBD1 (5 bases). V was clipped by 5 bases and J by 7 bases, with 15 bases between them. Germline V gene data show CDR1 as LGHNT and CDR2 as FRNRAP. The CDR3 has 14 amino acids. CDR3 nucleotide sequence: TGTGCTAGTGGTGCGGGACTCGCTAGCCAGCCCCAGCATTTT. Protein: CASGAGLASQPQHF.

The CDR3 sequence is CAISDRWEGSDGYTF. As DNA, the CDR3 is TGTGCCATCAGTGATAGGTGGGAGGGTTCTGATGGCTACACCTTC. The V and J genes are TRBV10-3 and TRBJ1-2; no firm D call. In germline, CDR1 is ENHRY, CDR2 SYGVKD. CDR3 length: 15 amino acids. V shed 3 bases and J shed 6 bases, with 17 bases lying between them.

This chain uses TRBV11-1 with TRBJ2-1; a possible D gene is TRBD1 (6 bases). Germline V gives CDR1 SGHAT, CDR2 FQDESV (reference sequence). V was clipped by 5 bases and J by 3 bases, with 14 bases between them. CDR3 size: 15 residues. CDR3 protein: CASSAQGTLYNEQFF. The CDR3 DNA follows: TGTGCCAGCAGCGCACAGGGTACCCTCTACAATGAGCAGTTCTTC.

This clone was seen more than once but under ten times. Here the CDR3 reads CASSIDGAGSQPQHF. The CDR3 region has the DNA TGTGCCAGTAGTATAGATGGTGCAGGATCTCAGCCCCAGCATTTT. The rearrangement links TRBV19 to TRBJ1-5; D not certain. V dropped 0 bases and J dropped 6 bases, with 12 bases sitting between them. Germline values: CDR1 LNHDA, CDR2 SQIVND (reference sequence). The CDR3 loop spans 15 amino acids. Supplemented by reference TRBV19 and TRBJ1-5, the full variable domain reads DGGITQSPKYLFRKEGQNVTLSCEQNLNHDAMYWYRQDPGQGLRLIYYSQIVNDFQKGDIAEGYSVSREKKESFPLTVTSAQKNPTAFYLCASSIDGAGSQPQHFGDGTRLSIL.

This chain links TRBV29-1 with TRBJ2-7; D possibly matches TRBD1 or TRBD2 (5 bases each). The V gene lost 1 base and the J gene lost 3 bases, with 13 bases spanning the gap. Germline lookup yields CDR1 SQVTM and CDR2 ANQGSEA. The CDR3 is 14 amino acids. The CDR3: CSVEGGTGSYEQYF. CDR3 DNA sequence: TGCAGCGTTGAAGGGGGGACGGGGAGCTACGAGCAGTACTTC.

V and J are TRBV18 and TRBJ1-3; D remains ambiguous. Trimming took 8 bases from V and 1 from J, leaving 6 bases between them. Germline loops: CDR1 KGHSH, CDR2 LQKENI. CDR3 length equals 12 residues. CDR3 residues: CASQGSGNTIYF. The CDR3 DNA follows: TGTGCCAGCCAAGGATCTGGAAACACCATATATTTT.